The T cell receptor (beta chain) described here comes from a study of control samples from healthy donors and cancer patients. Assay: immunoSEQ multiplex PCR; the TCRdb copy retains only in-frame clones and omits some. The table includes some 210,000 clones, roughly nine tenths detected once. Trimming cost V 5 bases and J 4 bases, with 16 bases left between them. This CDR3 is 14 amino acids long. Germline V lookup: CDR1 SGHRS, CDR2 YFSETQ. The chain couples TRBV5-1 to TRBJ2-7; no firm D call. The sequencing input was blood. The receptor's source is a young man in good health. The chain's CDR3 is CASRSRQETYEQYF. DNA for the CDR3: TGCGCCAGCAGAAGCAGGCAGGAGACTTACGAGCAGTACTTC.